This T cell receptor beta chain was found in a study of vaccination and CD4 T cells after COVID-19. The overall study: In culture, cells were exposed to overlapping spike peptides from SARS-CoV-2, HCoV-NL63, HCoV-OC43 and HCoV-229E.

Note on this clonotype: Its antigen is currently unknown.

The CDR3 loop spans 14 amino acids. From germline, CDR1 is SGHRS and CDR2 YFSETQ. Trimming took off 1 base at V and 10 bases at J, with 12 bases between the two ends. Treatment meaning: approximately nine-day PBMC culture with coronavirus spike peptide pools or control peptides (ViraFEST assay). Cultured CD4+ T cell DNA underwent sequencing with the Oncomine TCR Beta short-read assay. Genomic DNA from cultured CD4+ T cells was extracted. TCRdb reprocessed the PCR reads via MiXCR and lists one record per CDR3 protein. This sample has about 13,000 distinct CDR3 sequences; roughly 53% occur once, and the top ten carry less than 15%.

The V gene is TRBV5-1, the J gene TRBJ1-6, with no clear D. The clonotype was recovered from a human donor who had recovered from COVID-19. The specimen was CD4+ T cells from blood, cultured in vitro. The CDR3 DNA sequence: TGCGCCAGCAGCTTGTCAGGTGCACGATCACCCCTCCACTTT. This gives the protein CASSLSGARSPLHF.